Listed below are T cell receptor beta chains from one sample, sequenced in a study of T cells in Graves' hyperthyroidism and ophthalmopathy. TCRdb fed the multiplex PCR reads into MiXCR, producing one record per CDR3 protein. The profile shows under 300,000 distinct CDR3 sequences, about 15% of them singletons. The sequenced sample consisted of blood. These receptors were collected from a woman aged 45-65 years with Graves' hyperthyroidism that later progressed to Graves' ophthalmopathy. Both conserved end residues are part of each CDR3. A D gene is named only where the DNA matches it firmly. Not every row has a clone size; where given, it reads once, few, many or a size class.

cdr3_nt cdr3_aa v_call d_call j_call clone_size
TGCAGTGCTAGAGCTGTCCTTACCCATGAGCAGTTCTTC CSARAVLTHEQFF TRBV20-1 . TRBJ2-1 many
TGTGCCAGCACTGGTAAGGGGACCGATACGCAGTATTTT CASTGKGTDTQYF TRBV6-1 . TRBJ2-3 .
TGCGCCAGCAGCCACGGACTAGCGGGAGCCGGGGAGCTGTTTTTT CASSHGLAGAGELFF TRBV4-1 TRBD2 TRBJ2-2 .
TGCAGTGCTAATAAGGGTGACACTGAAGCTTTCTTT CSANKGDTEAFF TRBV20-1 . TRBJ1-1 .
TGCAGTGCTCCTAAAGGGGCTAGCGGTGGTTCCGGGGAGCTGTTTTTT CSAPKGASGGSGELFF TRBV20-1 TRBD2 TRBJ2-2 .
TGTGCCAGCACCCTTGGGAGACCTAACTATGGCTACACCTTC CASTLGRPNYGYTF TRBV28 . TRBJ1-2 many
TGCGCCAGCAGCCAGGTAGCGGGCGATAACACCGGGGAGCTGTTTTTT CASSQVAGDNTGELFF TRBV5-1 TRBD2 TRBJ2-2 many
TGTGCCAGCAGCACGACTAGCGGTGACAACAATGAGCAGTTCTTC CASSTTSGDNNEQFF TRBV3-1 TRBD2 TRBJ2-1 many
TGCGCCAGCAGCCACGTGGCGGGGTTCTACGAGCAGTACTTC CASSHVAGFYEQYF TRBV5-1 . TRBJ2-7 few
TGCGCCAGCAGCTCCGGGATCCCCTACGAGCAGTACTTC CASSSGIPYEQYF TRBV4-1 . TRBJ2-7 .
TGTGCCAGCAGTTCCCCGACTAGCGGGAGTCCCCATACGCAGTATTTT CASSSPTSGSPHTQYF TRBV28 TRBD2 TRBJ2-3 many
TGTGCCAGCAGTGGCTGGACTAGCGGATTTTACGAGCAGTACTTC CASSGWTSGFYEQYF TRBV2 TRBD2 TRBJ2-7 many
TGCAGTGCCCCTATAGCCGGGACAGGGGGCTACGAGCAGTACTTC CSAPIAGTGGYEQYF TRBV20-1 TRBD1 TRBJ2-7 many
TGTGCCAGCAGCGCGGCGAGCTCTGGGGCCAACGTCCTGACTTTC CASSAASSGANVLTF TRBV28 . TRBJ2-6 .
TGTGCCAGCAGCGGGGTGAGGGGGGCACCCCTCCACTTT CASSGVRGAPLHF TRBV2 . TRBJ1-6 many